This T cell receptor (beta chain) originates from a study of CD8+ T cells in alopecia areata. Study results and caveats: Scalp clonality, along with expanded CD8+ clones among the top 100, was significantly decreased by tofacitinib.

This clone was detected a few times. Its antigen is unidentified. The sequencing template was cDNA reverse transcribed from extracted RNA. The data were produced by immunoSEQ multiplex PCR, yet TCRdb's version contains in-frame clones alone and is incomplete. The sample holds fewer than 250,000 clones; roughly 40% are singletons and the top ten take around 2.5%. With 4 bases clipped from V and 2 bases from J, the junction kept 12 bases outside the gene matches. CDR3 length: 16 amino acids. Germline V gene data show CDR1 as SGHRS and CDR2 as YFSETQ. The treatment denotes: oral pan-JAK inhibitor, 5-10 mg twice daily.

The sequences come from CD4+ T cells sorted from blood, collected around week 37, from a patient treated with tofacitinib. The chain joins TRBV5-1 to TRBJ2-7; TRBD1 agrees at 7 bases. The receptor comes from a human donor with alopecia areata. The CDR3 region is CASSLVPQQGTYEQYF. The CDR3 coding sequence is TGCGCCAGCAGCCTGGTTCCCCAACAGGGGACCTACGAGCAGTACTTC.